This T cell receptor beta chain stems from a study of STAT3 mutations in large granular lymphocyte leukemia. About the study: Canonical activating STAT3 mutations were detected in roughly half of the longitudinally sequenced T-LGLL patients. Regarding the study as a whole: At least one immunodominant TCR beta clonotype appeared in every T-cell large granular lymphocyte leukemia patient.

This CDR3 comprises 14 residues. The V gene end was trimmed by 2 bases and the J gene end by 4 bases; junction bases not matched to a gene: 2. CDR1 MDHEN and CDR2 SYDVKM come from the germline V gene. Each sample's TCRbeta library yielded on average about 40,773 productive templates. The repertoire was sequenced with immunoSEQ multiplex PCR; TCRdb's copy has only in-frame clones and lacks some. Of 15,000 to 20,000 clones in the sample, around 92% were seen once. In its sample, this clone was seen a few times. The antigen remains unidentified. Sample: peripheral blood mononuclear cells. The chain combines TRBV28 with TRBJ2-1, with 7 positions matching TRBD1. This TCR came from a man aged 60 to 75 with T-cell large granular lymphocyte leukemia. Some clones in this sample may be carry-over from other donors' samples. The CDR3 DNA reads as TGTGCCAGCAGTTTAGGGACAGCATACAATGAGCAGTTCTTC. Its translation is CASSLGTAYNEQFF. Supplemented by reference TRBV28 and TRBJ2-1, the full variable domain reads DVKVTQSSRYLVKRTGEKVFLECVQDMDHENMFWYRQDPGLGLRLIYFSYDVKMKEKGDIPEGYSVSREKKERFSLILESASTNQTSMYLCASSLGTAYNEQFFGPGTRLTVL.